The T cell receptor (beta chain) described here comes from a study of regulatory T cells in long-lasting Graves disease. Study-level findings and limits: A greater number of public clonotypes (approximately 2,500) was shared by persistent patients than by new patients (around 1,000). Repertoires from persistent disease leaned toward TRBV28, TRBJ1-2 and TRBJ2-5.

Time point given: newly diagnosed GD, antithyroid drugs for less than 3 months. Construction of the TCR library relied on RNA isolated from PBMCs. Arm-PCR of CDR3 regions with iRepertoire HTBI primers generated TCR beta libraries. Via MiXCR, TCRdb re-called the multiplex PCR reads, giving one row per CDR3 protein. The sample includes about 540,000 distinct CDR3 sequences, around an eighth of them seen just once. This clonotype was recorded many times. Antigen unknown. The germline V gene has CDR1 SNHLY and CDR2 FYNNEI. The CDR3 is 15 residues long. The V segment lost 6 bases and the J segment 6 bases; nucleotides outside the gene matches: 6. This same sample was also part of a study on T cells in Graves' hyperthyroidism and ophthalmopathy.

The genes are TRBV2 and TRBJ2-5, with 14 bases matching TRBD2. This sequence originates from a man aged 25 to 45 with Graves disease. The sequencing used peripheral blood mononuclear cells (PBMCs), collected at new diagnosis, from a patient treated with antithyroid drugs. The CDR3 loop reads CASRAGTSGRKTQYF. CDR3 DNA: TGTGCCAGCAGAGCCGGGACTAGCGGGAGAAAGACCCAGTACTTC.